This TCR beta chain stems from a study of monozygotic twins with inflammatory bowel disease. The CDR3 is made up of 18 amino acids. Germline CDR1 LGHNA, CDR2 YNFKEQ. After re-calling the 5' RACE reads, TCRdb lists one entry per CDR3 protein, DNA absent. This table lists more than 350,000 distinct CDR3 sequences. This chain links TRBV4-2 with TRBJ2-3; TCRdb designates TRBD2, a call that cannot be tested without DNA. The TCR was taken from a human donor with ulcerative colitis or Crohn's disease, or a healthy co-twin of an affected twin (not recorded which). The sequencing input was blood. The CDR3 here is CASSPGGLAGGRGDTQYF.